This T cell receptor (beta chain) was recorded in a study of T cells after yellow fever vaccination. Across the whole study: For low cell numbers, libraries were made with SMART-Seq v4 Ultra Low Input. Study-level results: Most primary-vaccination clones reappeared after the booster (approximately 95% CD4, 88% CD8).

This clonotype occurred a few times. Antigen specificity is unknown. Between the trimmed V and J ends, which lost 2 bases and 4 bases, there was a span of 7 bases. Germline V gives CDR1 KGHSH, CDR2 LQKENI. This CDR3 has 13 amino acids. The study made its TCR cDNA through 5'RACE template switching. That step introduced a universal primer site along with UMIs. Using its own MiXCR run on the 5' RACE reads, TCRdb lists one record per CDR3 protein. Of approximately 510,000 distinct CDR3 sequences in the sample, about a fifth were seen once. The rearrangement links TRBV18 to TRBJ2-3; D is ambiguous. This receptor was taken from a man aged 18-30 years who received the YFV17D yellow fever vaccine. Here the sequenced sample was PBMCs, taken approximately 20 days after the first yellow fever vaccination. CDR3 in amino acids: CASSPFGSDTQYF. The CDR3 DNA reads as TGTGCCAGCTCACCATTCGGTTCAGATACGCAGTATTTT.